The 18 T cell receptor beta chains reported below all come from one sample, sequenced in a study of beta chain features in type 1 diabetes. Findings and limits, study-wide: A moderate, significant TCRB CDR3 shortening appeared in type 1 diabetes across four CD4+ subsets.

No antigens are known for them. Expressed TCRB transcripts were sequenced because the isolated RNA had all been reverse transcribed beforehand. Clones were read by immunoSEQ multiplex PCR, and TCRdb kept only the in-frame ones, dropping some. The sample holds more than 250,000 clones; around an eighth are singletons and the top ten take roughly 0.018%. The sample taken for sequencing was naive CD4+ T cells from blood. These receptors were collected from a man aged 30 to 39 with type 1 diabetes.

V and J are TRBV9 and TRBJ2-6; 7 bases are a match to TRBD2. CDR1 and CDR2 (germline): SGDLS, YYNGEE. The CDR3 spans 17 residues. V trimming: 0 bases; J trimming: 1 base; junction bases outside the gene matches: 4. The CDR3 loop is CASSVGAGVSGANVLTF. The CDR3 DNA sequence: TGTGCCAGCAGCGTAGGGGCGGGAGTATCTGGGGCCAACGTCCTGACTTTC. The full variable domain, its missing parts supplied by reference TRBV9 and TRBJ2-6, is DSGVTQTPKHLITATGQRVTLRCSPRSGDLSVYWYQQSLDQGLQFLIQYYNGEERAKGNILERFSAQQFPDLHSELNLSSLELGDSALYFCASSVGAGVSGANVLTFGAGSRLTVL.

The chain employs TRBV5-6 and TRBJ2-7; TRBD1 agrees at 7 bases. The germline gives CDR1 SGHDT, CDR2 YYEEEE. This CDR3 is 15 amino acids long. Trimming at V came to 0 bases and at J to 2 bases, leaving 5 bases not matched to a gene. Written as DNA, the CDR3 is TGTGCCAGCAGCTTGGGCTTTACAGGGGCCTACGAGCAGTACTTC. Translated: CASSLGFTGAYEQYF.

This clone was seen more than once but under ten times. The V call is TRBV6-6, the J call TRBJ1-5, with TRBD1 matching over 11 bases. V lost 5 bases and J lost 7; bases outside the gene matches: 10. CDR3 length equals 16 residues. The germline V gene encodes CDR1 MNHNY and CDR2 SVGAGI (reference sequence). The CDR3 loop is CASSPGGTGGGQPQHF. CDR3 coding DNA: TGTGCCAGCAGTCCGGGCGGGACAGGGGGTGGCCAGCCCCAGCATTTT.

This clone was detected a few times. V and J are TRBV5-6 and TRBJ2-3; 9 positions match TRBD1. This CDR3 is built from 15 residues. Germline assignment: CDR1 SGHDT and CDR2 YYEEEE. V gave up 5 bases and J gave up 1 base; unmatched junction bases: 5. Written as DNA, the CDR3 is TGTGCCAGCAGTATCCGGGACAGGGGCACAGATACGCAGTATTTT. This gives the protein CASSIRDRGTDTQYF.

This sequence joins TRBV19 and TRBJ2-7; 15 positions agree with TRBD2. CDR3 length: 18 residues. Germline V lookup: CDR1 LNHDA, CDR2 SQIVND (reference sequence). V lost 3 bases and J lost 3; bases outside the gene matches: 9. DNA for the CDR3: TGTGCCAGTAGTATGAGGGGACTAGCGGGAGGCCACCACTACGAGCAGTACTTC. This gives the protein CASSMRGLAGGHHYEQYF.

This clone was observed a handful of times. The chain couples TRBV28 to TRBJ2-4; D is unclear. Trimming took off 5 bases at V and 11 bases at J, with 13 bases between the two ends. The CDR3 has 12 amino acids. From germline, CDR1 is MDHEN and CDR2 SYDVKM. The CDR3 DNA reads TGTGCCAGCAGTCCTGCCGCCTACGTTCAGTACTTC. Translation: CASSPAAYVQYF.

This clone was seen more than once but under ten times. The CDR3 coding sequence is TGTGCCAGCAGCCCGCGGACAGTGGAATACCCCTACGAGCAGTACTTC. It specifies CASSPRTVEYPYEQYF. The chain carries TRBV14 and TRBJ2-7; the D gene is possibly TRBD1 (6 bases). The CDR3 has 16 residues. Germline CDR1 is SGHDN and CDR2 is FVKESK. V was cut by 4 bases and J by 2 bases, with 18 bases left in between.

The V and J genes are TRBV7-3 and TRBJ2-5; 9 nucleotides align to TRBD2. Germline-derived CDR1 and CDR2 are SGHTA and FQGTGA. V shed 5 bases and J 5 bases; nucleotides not matched to a gene: 9. This CDR3 contains 15 residues. The CDR3 loop is CASSLGGSGSETQYF. CDR3 coding DNA: TGTGCCAGCAGCCTGGGGGGTAGCGGGAGCGAGACCCAGTACTTC.

This chain connects TRBV4-1 to TRBJ1-4; weak D call: TRBD1 (6 bases). The length of the CDR3 is 15 residues. Per the germline V gene, CDR1 is MGHRA and CDR2 is YSYEKL. Trimming cost V 4 bases and J 0 bases, with 9 bases left between them. The CDR3 sequence is CASSRQGTTNEKLFF. DNA of the CDR3: TGCGCCAGCAGCCGCCAGGGGACAACTAATGAAAAACTGTTTTTT.

V is TRBV20-1 and J is TRBJ2-5; the D is unclear. CDR3 length: 11 residues. Germline CDR1 is DFQATT and CDR2 is SNEGSKA (reference sequence). CDR3 DNA sequence: TGCAGCGCCCTTCCGGAGAAGACCCAGTACTTC. Translation: CSALPEKTQYF.

This clone was seen a few times. This chain uses TRBV7-3 with TRBJ2-7; 7 positions match TRBD1. From germline, CDR1 is SGHTA and CDR2 FQGTGA. With V trimmed by 5 bases and J by 2 bases, 3 bases remained unmatched. The CDR3 runs to 13 residues. In DNA form, the CDR3 reads TGTGCCAGCAGCCGGGACAGAGCCTACGAGCAGTACTTC. Translation gives CASSRDRAYEQYF.

This clone was seen more than once but under ten times. The chain couples TRBV25-1 to TRBJ2-5, with a possible D match to TRBD1 (5 bases). CDR3 length: 14 residues. Trimming took 3 bases from V and 5 from J, leaving 13 bases between them. CDR1 MGHDK and CDR2 SYGVNS come from the germline V gene. The CDR3 nucleotides are TGTGCCAGCAGTGAGGCAGGGCCTCAGGAGACCCAGTACTTC. Its protein is CASSEAGPQETQYF.

The chain joins TRBV28 to TRBJ2-7; the match to TRBD1 covers 9 bases. CDR3 length: 17 amino acids. J lost 1 base, V lost 5 bases, and 12 bases had no gene match. Germline V gives CDR1 MDHEN, CDR2 SYDVKM. The CDR3, as DNA: TGTGCCAGCAGTCAATCAACCGGGACAGGGCGTTCCTACGAGCAGTACTTC. It is translated as CASSQSTGTGRSYEQYF.

This chain connects TRBV25-1 to TRBJ1-3; TRBD1 matches 7 bases. From germline, CDR1 is MGHDK and CDR2 SYGVNS. This CDR3 is 13 amino acids long. Trimming removed 5 bases from V and 6 bases from J; junction bases left unmatched: 4. CDR3 residues: CASSQQGVNTIYF. Here the CDR3 DNA reads TGTGCCAGCAGTCAGCAGGGGGTAAACACCATATATTTT.

J is TRBJ2-5 and V is TRBV7-2; 8 nucleotides align to TRBD2. This CDR3 contains 15 residues. V shed 2 bases and J 3 bases; nucleotides not matched to a gene: 5. In germline, CDR1 is SGHTA, CDR2 FQGNSA. The CDR3 loop reads CASSLLRAGEETQYF. CDR3 DNA: TGTGCCAGCAGCTTATTGAGAGCGGGAGAAGAGACCCAGTACTTC.

This chain links TRBV7-6 with TRBJ2-1, with D possibly TRBD1 on 6 matching bases. Per germline, CDR1 SGHVS and CDR2 FNYEAQ. Trimming removed 5 bases from V and 7 bases from J, with 18 bases in between. The CDR3 extends over 15 amino acids. The CDR3 protein is CASSPRGGPANEQFF. The CDR3 region has the DNA TGTGCCAGCAGCCCCAGGGGCGGCCCTGCAAATGAGCAGTTCTTC.

The CDR3 sequence: CSVERQKGDTEAFF. DNA for the CDR3: TGCAGCGTTGAACGGCAGAAAGGGGACACTGAAGCTTTCTTT. The chain employs TRBV29-1 and TRBJ1-1; D is perhaps TRBD1 (5 bases). Trimming shortened V by 2 bases and J by 3 bases, and 13 bases separated the two germline ends. The CDR3 consists of 14 residues. Germline lookup yields CDR1 SQVTM and CDR2 ANQGSEA.

The V and J genes are TRBV5-4 and TRBJ2-5; D is ambiguous. CDR1 is SGHNT, CDR2 YYREEE, per germline (reference sequence). Trimming cost V 0 bases and J 0 bases, with 6 bases left between them. The CDR3 runs to 14 residues. The CDR3 loop reads CASSLDGYQETQYF. CDR3 coding DNA: TGTGCCAGCAGCTTGGACGGTTACCAAGAGACCCAGTACTTC. Full variable domain (outside the CDR3, taken from reference TRBV5-4 and TRBJ2-5): ETGVTQSPTHLIKTRGQQVTLRCSSQSGHNTVSWYQQALGQGPQFIFQYYREEENGRGNFPPRFSGLQFPNYSSELNVNALELDDSALYLCASSLDGYQETQYFGPGTRLLVL.